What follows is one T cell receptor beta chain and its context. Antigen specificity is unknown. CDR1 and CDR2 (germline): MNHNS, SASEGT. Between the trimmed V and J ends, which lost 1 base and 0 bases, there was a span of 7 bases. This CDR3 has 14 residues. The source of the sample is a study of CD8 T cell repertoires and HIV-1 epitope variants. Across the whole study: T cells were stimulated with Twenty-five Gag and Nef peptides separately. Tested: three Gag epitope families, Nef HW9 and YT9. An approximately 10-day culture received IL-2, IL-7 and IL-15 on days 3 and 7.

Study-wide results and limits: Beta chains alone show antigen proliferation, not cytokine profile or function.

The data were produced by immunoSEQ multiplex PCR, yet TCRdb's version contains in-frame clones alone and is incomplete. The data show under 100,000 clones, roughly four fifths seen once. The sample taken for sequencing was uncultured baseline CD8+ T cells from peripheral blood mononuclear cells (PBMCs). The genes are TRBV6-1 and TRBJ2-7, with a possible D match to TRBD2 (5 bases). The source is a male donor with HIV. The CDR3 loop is CASSEGAGSYEQYF. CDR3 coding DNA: TGTGCCAGCAGTGAAGGGGCGGGCTCCTACGAGCAGTACTTC.